The present T cell receptor beta chain was sequenced within a study of blood T cell dynamics during melanoma immunotherapy (dated by TCRdb to between 2020 and 2021). With respect to the entire study: Patients had metastatic melanoma and received first-line pembrolizumab or nivolumab plus ipilimumab as standard of care in the United Kingdom. To find early correlates of response, the study profiled the peripheral T cell receptor repertoires of patients with metastatic melanoma both before and after one cycle of checkpoint inhibitor therapy. The training cohort was made up of consecutive patients, while a further independent group of patients from the same centre was pooled to form an external validation set.

The entire DNA extracted from each sorted CD8+ T cell subset was loaded into the assay. The immunoSEQ TCRb Assay kit was used according to manufacturer instructions to amplify TCR beta CDR3 sequences from genomic DNA. The KAPA Library Quantification Kit for Illumina platforms was used to quantify the pooled libraries by qPCR. Sequencing of the pooled libraries was done on an Illumina NextSeq 500, with clustering at about 0.55-1.2 pM. Under the source paper's analysis protocol: The TCR data were analyzed using immunoSEQ ANALYZER and the R LymphoSeq package. A rearrangement efficiency score was calculated as productive divided by the sum of productive and non-productive CDR3 sequences. Clonality was assessed using the Gini coefficient and diversity using the Renyi index at alpha=1, with pairwise comparisons between timepoints within each patient. In LymphoSeq, clonal relatedness was computed using an edit distance of 3, and repertoire similarity was computed using the Bhattacharyya coefficient. Linear discriminant analysis on week-3 changes in clonality and diversity was built with the R MASS and caret packages to classify response. Imported from immuneACCESS, the table was reduced by TCRdb to in-frame sequences with V and J called. These copies leave out some clones; in studies compared against another copy, an unresolved V gene accounts for under half, and the cause of the remainder is not known. V, J and clone size were drawn from that table, and D and trimming were deduced from the DNA. The sample table contains approximately 13,000 clones; only one count was recorded for about 93% of them. Roughly 0.18% of the sample is held by the ten biggest clonotypes.

Study-level results and caveats: Of the sorted CD8+ subsets, TIE cells had both the highest clonality and the greatest similarity to cfDNA CDR3 sequences, which suggests active turnover converging on dominant clones. The relatively small sample size was acknowledged as potentially limiting generalization of the results. Whether the T cell clones behind the repertoire changes were melanoma-specific or instead reflected general immune activation was something the study could not determine.

The sample's time point label is to be understood as: week 3, after first cycle of checkpoint inhibitor. Blood samples were taken before treatment (T0) and at week 3 (W3), following the first cycle of checkpoint blockade. Except for a couple of patients with rapid clinical progression, response was assessed 12 weeks after the first infusion by RECIST 1.1; disease control meant complete response, partial response or stable disease. Patients were excluded for prior systemic cancer treatment, concomitant immunosuppressant therapy or synchronous other active malignancies. Sorted CD8+ memory and naive T cell subsets were sequenced at T0 and W3 from six patients, three progressing and three with disease control. PBMC were isolated from blood with Lymphoprep and SepMate tubes, followed by red cell lysis. QIAamp DNA Blood Mini kits were used to extract DNA from PBMC and sorted T cell subsets. CD8+ T cell subsets were sorted live on a FACSAria III cytometer and then frozen prior to DNA extraction. Fresh PBMC intended for flow cytometry were kept at 4 degrees C in PBS containing roughly 2% fetal bovine serum and were analyzed within 25 hours.

Trimming removed 0 bases from V and 10 bases from J, leaving 19 bases between the germline ends. The CDR3 sequence holds 16 residues, the cysteine and phenylalanine included. Solely the CDR3 DNA is kept, with 48 bases framed from the first base. CDR1 LGHNA and CDR2 YSLEER were looked up in the germline V gene. Points on this clone: No cognate antigen has been identified for it. No base-level quality is on record; no much larger clone is a single base apart.

This receptor was identified in a human donor with melanoma. The V gene is TRBV4-3 and the J gene is TRBJ2-1; TRBD2 could be the D gene, as 6 bases match. This sample comprised effector memory CD8+ T cells from blood, obtained from a patient treated with checkpoint blockade. The CDR3 in this case is CASSQDSGRPSGEQFF. The nucleotides are TGCGCCAGCAGCCAAGATTCGGGACGGCCCAGCGGGGAGCAGTTCTTC.